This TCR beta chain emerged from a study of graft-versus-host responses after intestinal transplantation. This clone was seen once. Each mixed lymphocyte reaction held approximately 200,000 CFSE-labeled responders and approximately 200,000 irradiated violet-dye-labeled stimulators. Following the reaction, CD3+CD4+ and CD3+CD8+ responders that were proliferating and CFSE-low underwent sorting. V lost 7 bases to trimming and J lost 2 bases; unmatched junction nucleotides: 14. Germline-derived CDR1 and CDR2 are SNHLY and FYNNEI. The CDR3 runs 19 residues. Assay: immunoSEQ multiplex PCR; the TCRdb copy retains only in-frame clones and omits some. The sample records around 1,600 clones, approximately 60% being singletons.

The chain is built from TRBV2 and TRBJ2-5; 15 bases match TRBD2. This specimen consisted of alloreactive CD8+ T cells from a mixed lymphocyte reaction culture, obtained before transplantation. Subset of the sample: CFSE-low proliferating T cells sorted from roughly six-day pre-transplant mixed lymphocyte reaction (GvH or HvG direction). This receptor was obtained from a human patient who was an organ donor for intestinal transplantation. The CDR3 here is CASMGPGTSGGQPQETQYF. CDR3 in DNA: TGTGCCAGCATGGGGCCCGGGACTAGCGGGGGGCAACCTCAAGAGACCCAGTACTTC.